The 2 T cell receptor beta chains given below trace back to one sample, sequenced in a study of blood T cell repertoires in COVID-19 (dated by TCRdb to about 2020). The library was prepared using the immunoSEQ multiplex PCR assay. TCRdb mirrors the immuneACCESS table, restricted to in-frame sequences. Some clones are absent from its copies; in checked studies, under half trace to an unresolved V gene, and the reason for the others is unknown. This sample gives approximately 88,000 clones in total; 75% to 95% of them show up just once. The ten largest clones add up to under 5% of the sample. Material: peripheral blood. These receptors were obtained from a woman aged 45-65 years in a cohort sampled during active COVID-19.

J is TRBJ1-2 and V is TRBV6-5, with D hard to call. The CDR3 is 15 residues long. V was clipped by 2 bases and J by 0 bases, with 10 bases between them. CDR1 is MNHEY and CDR2 is SVGAGI in the germline V gene. Written as DNA, the CDR3 is TGTGCCAGCAGTTACGCGAGGGCTGCTAACTATGGCTACACCTTC. Protein sequence: CASSYARAANYGYTF.

The chain combines TRBV3-1 (or the pseudogene TRBV3-2) with TRBJ2-1, with 11 positions matching TRBD2. V was pared by 0 bases and J by 6 bases, with 4 bases of the junction left unmatched. This CDR3 has 16 residues. CDR1 LGHDT and CDR2 YNNKEL come from the germline V gene (reference sequence). Here the CDR3 DNA reads TGTGCCAGCAGCCAAGATCTAGCGGGAGGAGGCAATGAGCAGTTCTTC. It codes for CASSQDLAGGGNEQFF.